This T cell receptor beta chain originates from a study of OX40 agonist ivuxolimab in advanced cancers. In the study overall: Patients were treated with intravenous ivuxolimab, dosed at 0.01 to 10 mg/kg and infused every 2 weeks. Study-wide findings and caveats: On average, CD8+ T cells had more expanded clones than CD4+.

This clone was seen just once. Its target is unknown. Profiled with immunoSEQ multiplex PCR; TCRdb holds only in-frame clones, not every one. The sample consists of around 40,000 clones, roughly 80% of them appearing once. This TCR derives from an adult with an advanced solid tumor such as melanoma, head and neck, liver or kidney cancer. The source was CD4+ or CD8+ T cells sorted from blood, collected in a trial of the OX40 agonist ivuxolimab.

This chain's CDR3 is CASSLETRYEQYF. Written as DNA, the CDR3 is TGCGCCAGCAGCTTGGAGACTCGCTACGAGCAGTACTTC. The V gene is TRBV5-1, the J gene TRBJ2-7; D is undetermined. CDR3 length equals 13 residues. Per the germline V gene, CDR1 is SGHRS and CDR2 is YFSETQ. V was shortened by 0 bases and J by 3 bases, with 7 bases between the two germline ends.